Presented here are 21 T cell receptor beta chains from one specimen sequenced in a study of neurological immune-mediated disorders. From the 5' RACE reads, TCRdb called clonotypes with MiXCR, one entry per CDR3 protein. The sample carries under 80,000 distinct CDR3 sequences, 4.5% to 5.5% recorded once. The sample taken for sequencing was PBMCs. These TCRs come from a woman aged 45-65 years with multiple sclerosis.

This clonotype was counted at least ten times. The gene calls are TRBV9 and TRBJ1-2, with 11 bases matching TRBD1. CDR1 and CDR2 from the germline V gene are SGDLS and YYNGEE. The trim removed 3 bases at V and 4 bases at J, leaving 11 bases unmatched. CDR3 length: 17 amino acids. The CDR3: CASSGKSSGTGGYGYTF. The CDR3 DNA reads TGTGCCAGCAGCGGAAAGTCGTCCGGGACAGGGGGCTATGGCTACACCTTC.

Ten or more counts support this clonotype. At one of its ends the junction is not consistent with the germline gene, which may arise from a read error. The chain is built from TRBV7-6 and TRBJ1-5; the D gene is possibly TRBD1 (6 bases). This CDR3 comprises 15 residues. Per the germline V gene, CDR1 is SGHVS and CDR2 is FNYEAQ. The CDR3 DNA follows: TGTGCCAGCAGCTTACGAGGTGGGGGCATTCAGCCCCAGAATTTT. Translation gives CASSLRGGGIQPQNF.

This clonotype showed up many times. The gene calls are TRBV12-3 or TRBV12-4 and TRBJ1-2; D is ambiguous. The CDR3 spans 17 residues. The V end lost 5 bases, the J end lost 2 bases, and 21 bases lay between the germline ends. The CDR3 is CASSAPNFQKVNYGYTF. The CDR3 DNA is TGTGCCAGCAGTGCCCCAAACTTCCAGAAAGTCAACTATGGCTACACCTTC.

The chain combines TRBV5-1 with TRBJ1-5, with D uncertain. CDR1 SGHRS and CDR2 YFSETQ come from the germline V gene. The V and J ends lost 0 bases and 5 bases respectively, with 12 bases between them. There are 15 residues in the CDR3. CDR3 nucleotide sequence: TGCGCCAGCAGCTTGGACAGTATGGCCCATCAGCCCCAGCATTTT. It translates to CASSLDSMAHQPQHF.

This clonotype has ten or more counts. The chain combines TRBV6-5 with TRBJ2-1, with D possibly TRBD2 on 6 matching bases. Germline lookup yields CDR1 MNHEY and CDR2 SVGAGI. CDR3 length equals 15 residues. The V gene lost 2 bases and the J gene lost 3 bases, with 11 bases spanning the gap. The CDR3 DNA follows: TGTGCCAGCAGTTACGGGCGGGGATTCTACAATGAGCAGTTCTTC. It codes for CASSYGRGFYNEQFF.

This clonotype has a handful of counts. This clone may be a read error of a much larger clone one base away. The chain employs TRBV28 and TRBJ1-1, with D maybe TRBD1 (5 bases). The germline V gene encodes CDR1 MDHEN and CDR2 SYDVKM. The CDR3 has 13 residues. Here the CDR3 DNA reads TGTACCAGCAGGACACCCTCGTCACTTGAAGCTTTCTTT. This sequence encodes CTSRTPSSLEAFF.

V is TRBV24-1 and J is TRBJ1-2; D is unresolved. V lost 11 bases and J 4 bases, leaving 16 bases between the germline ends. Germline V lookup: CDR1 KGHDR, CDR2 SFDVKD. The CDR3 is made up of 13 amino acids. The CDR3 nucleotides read TGTGCCATCGAATCTGGCCAGAGCTATGGCTACACCTTC. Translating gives CAIESGQSYGYTF.

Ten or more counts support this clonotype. The CDR3 DNA sequence: TGCAGTGCTAGAGATCCAGGGAAGGTCTATGGCTACACCTTC. Its translation is CSARDPGKVYGYTF. V gene TRBV20-1 combines with J gene TRBJ1-2; perhaps TRBD1 as D (5 bases). Per the germline V gene, CDR1 is DFQATT and CDR2 is SNEGSKA (reference sequence). The CDR3 sequence is 14 residues long. V gave up 0 bases and J gave up 4 bases, with 12 bases separating them.

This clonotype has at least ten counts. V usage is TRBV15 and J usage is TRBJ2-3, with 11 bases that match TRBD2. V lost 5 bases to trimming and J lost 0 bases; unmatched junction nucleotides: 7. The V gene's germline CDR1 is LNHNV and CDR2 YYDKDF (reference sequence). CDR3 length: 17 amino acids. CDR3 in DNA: TGTGCCACCAGCTCGAGACTAGCGGGGTCGAGCACAGATACGCAGTATTTT. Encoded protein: CATSSRLAGSSTDTQYF.

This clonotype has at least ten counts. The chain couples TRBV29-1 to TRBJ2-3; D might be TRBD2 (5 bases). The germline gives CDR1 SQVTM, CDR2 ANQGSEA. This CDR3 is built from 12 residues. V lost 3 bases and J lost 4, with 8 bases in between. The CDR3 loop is CSVDRGSDTQYF. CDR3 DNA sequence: TGCAGCGTTGACAGAGGGTCAGATACGCAGTATTTT.

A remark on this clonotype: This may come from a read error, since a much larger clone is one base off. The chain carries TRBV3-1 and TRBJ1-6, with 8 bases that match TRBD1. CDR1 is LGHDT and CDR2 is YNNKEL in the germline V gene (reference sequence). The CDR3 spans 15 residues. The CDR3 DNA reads TGTGTCAGCAGCCTTGAGGACAGGGTAGCCTCACCCCTCAACTTT. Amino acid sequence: CVSSLEDRVASPLNF.

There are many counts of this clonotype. In nucleotides, the CDR3 is TGTGCCTCGGAGTTATACAGGGGAACTGGAAACACCATATATTTT. Amino acid sequence: CASELYRGTGNTIYF. The genes are TRBV15 and TRBJ1-3, with TRBD1 matching over 7 bases. The germline V gene encodes CDR1 LNHNV and CDR2 YYDKDF (reference sequence). J gave up 2 bases and V 11 bases, and 12 bases lay outside the gene matches. The CDR3 is 15 amino acids.

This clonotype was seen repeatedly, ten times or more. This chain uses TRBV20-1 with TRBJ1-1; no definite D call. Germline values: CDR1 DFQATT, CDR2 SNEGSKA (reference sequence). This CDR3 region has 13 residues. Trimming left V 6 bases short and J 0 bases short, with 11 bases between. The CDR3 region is CSAAEDMNTEAFF. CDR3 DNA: TGCAGTGCAGCGGAGGATATGAACACTGAAGCTTTCTTT.

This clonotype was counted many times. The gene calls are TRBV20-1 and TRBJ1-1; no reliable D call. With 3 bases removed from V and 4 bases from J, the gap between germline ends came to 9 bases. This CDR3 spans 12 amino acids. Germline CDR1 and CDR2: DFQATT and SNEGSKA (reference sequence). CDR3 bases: TGCAGTGCTAGTGTCGGGCCCACTGAAGCTTTCTTT. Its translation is CSASVGPTEAFF.

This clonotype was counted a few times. The CDR3 loop reads CASSYGQGGADTQYF. The CDR3 DNA sequence: TGTGCCAGCAGTTACGGACAGGGGGGCGCAGATACGCAGTATTTT. The chain has TRBV6-5 and TRBJ2-3, with TRBD1 identical over 10 bases. The CDR3 sequence is 15 residues long. CDR1 and CDR2 from the germline V gene are MNHEY and SVGAGI. Trimming removed 2 bases from V and 4 bases from J; junction bases left unmatched: 3.

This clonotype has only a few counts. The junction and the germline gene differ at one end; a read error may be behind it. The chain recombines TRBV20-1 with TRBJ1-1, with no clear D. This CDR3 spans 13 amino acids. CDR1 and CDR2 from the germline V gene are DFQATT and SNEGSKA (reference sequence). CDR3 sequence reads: CSTREPVNTEAFF. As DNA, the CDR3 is TGCAGTACTAGAGAACCGGTGAACACTGAAGCTTTCTTT.

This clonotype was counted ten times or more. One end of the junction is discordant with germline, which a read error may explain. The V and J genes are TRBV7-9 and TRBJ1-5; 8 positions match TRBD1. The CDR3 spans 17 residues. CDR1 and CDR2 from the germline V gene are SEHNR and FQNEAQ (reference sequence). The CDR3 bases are TGTGCCAGCAGCTTAGTCGGACAGGGAGATTACAATCAGCCCCAGAATTTT. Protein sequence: CASSLVGQGDYNQPQNF. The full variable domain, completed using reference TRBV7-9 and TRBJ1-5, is DTGVSQNPRHKITKRGQNVTFRCDPISEHNRLYWYRQTLGQGPEFLTYFQNEAQLEKSRLLSDRFSAERPKGSFSTLEIQRTEQGDSAMYLCASSLVGQGDYNQPQNFGDGTRLSIL.

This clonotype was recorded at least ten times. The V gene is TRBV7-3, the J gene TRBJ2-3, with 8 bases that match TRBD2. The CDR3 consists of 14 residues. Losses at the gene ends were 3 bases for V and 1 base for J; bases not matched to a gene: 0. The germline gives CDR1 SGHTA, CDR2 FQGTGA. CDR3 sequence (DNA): TGTGCCAGCAGCTTTAGCGGGGGCACAGATACGCAGTATTTT. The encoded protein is CASSFSGGTDTQYF.

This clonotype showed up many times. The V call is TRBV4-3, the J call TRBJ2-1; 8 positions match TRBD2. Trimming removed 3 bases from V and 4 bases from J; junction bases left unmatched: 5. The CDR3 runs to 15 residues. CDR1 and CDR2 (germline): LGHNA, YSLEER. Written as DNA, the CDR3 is TGCGCCAGCAGCCACTTTAGCGGGGAATACAATGAGCAGTTCTTC. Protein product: CASSHFSGEYNEQFF.

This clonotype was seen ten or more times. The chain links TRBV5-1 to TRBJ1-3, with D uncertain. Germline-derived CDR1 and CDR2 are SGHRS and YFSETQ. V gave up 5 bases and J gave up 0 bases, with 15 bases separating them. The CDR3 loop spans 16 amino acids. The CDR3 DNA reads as TGCGCCAGCAGGGAAGGACGTTTGAACTCTGGAAACACCATATATTTT. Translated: CASREGRLNSGNTIYF. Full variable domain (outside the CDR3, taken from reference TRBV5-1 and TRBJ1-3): KAGVTQTPRYLIKTRGQQVTLSCSPISGHRSVSWYQQTPGQGLQFLFEYFSETQRNKGNFPGRFSGRQFSNSRSEMNVSTLELGDSALYLCASREGRLNSGNTIYFGEGSWLTVV.

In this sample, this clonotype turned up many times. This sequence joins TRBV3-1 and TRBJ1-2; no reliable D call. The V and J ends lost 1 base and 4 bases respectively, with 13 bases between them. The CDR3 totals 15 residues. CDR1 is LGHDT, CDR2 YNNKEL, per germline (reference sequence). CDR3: CASSQGARGFYGYTF. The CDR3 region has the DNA TGTGCCAGCAGCCAAGGGGCCCGGGGATTCTATGGCTACACCTTC.